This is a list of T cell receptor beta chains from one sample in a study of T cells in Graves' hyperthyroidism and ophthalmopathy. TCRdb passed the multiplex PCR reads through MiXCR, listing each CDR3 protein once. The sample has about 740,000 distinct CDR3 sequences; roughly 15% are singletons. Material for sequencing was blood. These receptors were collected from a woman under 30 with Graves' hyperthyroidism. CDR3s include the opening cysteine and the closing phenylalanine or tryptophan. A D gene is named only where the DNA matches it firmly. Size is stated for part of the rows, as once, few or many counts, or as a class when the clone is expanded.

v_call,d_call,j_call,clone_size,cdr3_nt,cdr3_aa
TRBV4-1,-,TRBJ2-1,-,TGCGCCAGCAGCGGGGAAGTTGACAATGAGCAGTTCTTC,CASSGEVDNEQFF
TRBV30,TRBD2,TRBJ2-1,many,TGTGCCTGGAGCCGGACTAGCATCGGCAATGAGCAGTTCTTC,CAWSRTSIGNEQFF
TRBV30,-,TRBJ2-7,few,TGTGCCTTCCTAAGGTCGGGGGTAGGAGGGCATGTCGAGCAGTACTTC,CAFLRSGVGGHVEQYF
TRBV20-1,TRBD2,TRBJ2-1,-,TGCAGTGCCATAAATACGGGGGAGGGCCCCATATTTGGGGAGCAGTTCTTC,CSAINTGEGPIFGEQFF
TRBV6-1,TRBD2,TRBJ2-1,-,TGTGCCAGCAGTCCTAGACTAGCGGGGAAAGATAATGAGCAGTTCTTC,CASSPRLAGKDNEQFF
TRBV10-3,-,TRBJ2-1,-,TGTGCCGTCAGTGAGTCCGGCAGCGCAGGGCCATACAATGAGCAGTTCTTC,CAVSESGSAGPYNEQFF
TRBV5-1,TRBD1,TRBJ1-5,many,TGCGCCAGCAGCTGGGGACAGAATCAGCCCCAGCATTTT,CASSWGQNQPQHF
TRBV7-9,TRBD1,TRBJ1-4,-,TGTGCCAGCAGCTTACTGCCCCGACAGGGGATCGGAGAAAAACTGTTTTTT,CASSLLPRQGIGEKLFF
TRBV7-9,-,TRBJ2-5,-,TGTGCCAGCAGCCCGGCACAGGGATCGCGAGAGACCCAGTACTTC,CASSPAQGSRETQYF
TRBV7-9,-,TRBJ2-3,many,TGTGCCAGCAGCCTTGAGCTTGGGGGCGCATCAGATACGCAGTATTTT,CASSLELGGASDTQYF
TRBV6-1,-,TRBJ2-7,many,TGTGCCAGCAGAAGAGTACAGGGCGAGCAGTACTTC,CASRRVQGEQYF
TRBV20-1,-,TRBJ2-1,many,TGCAGTGCTAGAGATCGAGAGCACGGCCTCGACAATGAGCAGTTCTTC,CSARDREHGLDNEQFF
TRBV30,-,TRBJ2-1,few,TGTGCCTGGAGTTACTCCTACAATGAGCAGTTCTTC,CAWSYSYNEQFF
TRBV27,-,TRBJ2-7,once,TGTGCCAGCAGCTACTCCTTTACAGGCGAGCAGTACTTC,CASSYSFTGEQYF
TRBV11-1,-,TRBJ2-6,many,TGTGCCAGCAGCTTACAGGGGAACGGGGCCAACGTCCTGACTTTC,CASSLQGNGANVLTF
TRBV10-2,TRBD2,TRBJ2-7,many,TGCGCCAGCAGCCCTGGACTAGCGGGAGCGGAGCAGTACTTC,CASSPGLAGAEQYF
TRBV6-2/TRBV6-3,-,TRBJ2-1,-,TGTGCCAGCAGTTACCCGATATACCTGCAGGAGCAGTTCTTC,CASSYPIYLQEQFF
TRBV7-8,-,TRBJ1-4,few,TGTGCCAGCAGCTTACGGGGGGGATTCAGTGAAAAACTGTTTTTT,CASSLRGGFSEKLFF
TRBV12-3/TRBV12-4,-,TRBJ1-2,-,TGTGCCAGCAGTTTAATAGGGGTTGGCTACACCTTC,CASSLIGVGYTF
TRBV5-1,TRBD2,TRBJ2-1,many,TGCGCCAGCAGCTTGTGGGGACTAGAATACAATGAGCAGTTCTTC,CASSLWGLEYNEQFF
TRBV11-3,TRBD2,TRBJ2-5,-,TGTGCCAGCAGCTTGGGGGCCGTGGCGGGAGGGGGAGAGACCCAGTACTTC,CASSLGAVAGGGETQYF
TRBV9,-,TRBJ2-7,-,TGTGCCAGCAGCGTAGAGGGGGACGAGCAGTACTTC,CASSVEGDEQYF
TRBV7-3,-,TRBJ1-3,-,TGTGCCAGCAGCTCCGGGAACCCTGGAAACACCATATATTTT,CASSSGNPGNTIYF
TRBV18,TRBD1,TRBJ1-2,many,TGTGCCAGCTCACGAGAGACAGGGGCATTCTATGGCTACACCTTC,CASSRETGAFYGYTF
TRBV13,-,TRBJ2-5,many,TGTGCCAGCAGCCCCTACCGGGACGGACAGACCCAGTACTTC,CASSPYRDGQTQYF
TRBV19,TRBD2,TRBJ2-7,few,TGTGCCAGTAGCATGACTAGCGGGGAGACCTACGAGCAGTACTTC,CASSMTSGETYEQYF
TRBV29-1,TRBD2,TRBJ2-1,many,TGCAGCGTTTATGTAGCGGGAGGGCCGCGGTCCTACAATGAGCAGTTCTTC,CSVYVAGGPRSYNEQFF
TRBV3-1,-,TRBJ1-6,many,TGTGCCAGCAGCCGAGGGGGGGGTAATTCACCCCTCCACTTT,CASSRGGGNSPLHF
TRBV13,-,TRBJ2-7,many,TGTGCCAGCAGCGCCTCGCGGATCTACGAGCAGTACTTC,CASSASRIYEQYF
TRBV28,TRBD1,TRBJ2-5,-,TGTGCCATCTCGACAGGGTTAGAGACCCAGTACTTC,CAISTGLETQYF
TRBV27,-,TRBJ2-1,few,TGTGCCAGCAGTCGTGAGAGCTCCTACAATGAGCAGTTCTTC,CASSRESSYNEQFF
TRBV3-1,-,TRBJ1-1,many,TGTGCCAGCAGCCAAGATAAAAGGAAGCCTCAAGCTTTCTTT,CASSQDKRKPQAFF
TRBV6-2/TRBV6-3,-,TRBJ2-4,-,TGTGCCAGCAGTTACCCACGGGAGACCGGAAACATTCAGTACTTC,CASSYPRETGNIQYF
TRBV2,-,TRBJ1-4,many,TGTGCCAGCGGGGTTGAAAAACTGTTTTTT,CASGVEKLFF
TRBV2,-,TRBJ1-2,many,TGTGCCAGATCATCAGGGATCTATGGCTACACCTTC,CARSSGIYGYTF
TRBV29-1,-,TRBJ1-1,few,TGCAGCAGTTCCCATACAGTGAACACTGAAGCTTTCTTT,CSSSHTVNTEAFF
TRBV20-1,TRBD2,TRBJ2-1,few,TGCAGTGCTAGACGAGCGGGAGGGCCGGTGCAGTTCTTC,CSARRAGGPVQFF